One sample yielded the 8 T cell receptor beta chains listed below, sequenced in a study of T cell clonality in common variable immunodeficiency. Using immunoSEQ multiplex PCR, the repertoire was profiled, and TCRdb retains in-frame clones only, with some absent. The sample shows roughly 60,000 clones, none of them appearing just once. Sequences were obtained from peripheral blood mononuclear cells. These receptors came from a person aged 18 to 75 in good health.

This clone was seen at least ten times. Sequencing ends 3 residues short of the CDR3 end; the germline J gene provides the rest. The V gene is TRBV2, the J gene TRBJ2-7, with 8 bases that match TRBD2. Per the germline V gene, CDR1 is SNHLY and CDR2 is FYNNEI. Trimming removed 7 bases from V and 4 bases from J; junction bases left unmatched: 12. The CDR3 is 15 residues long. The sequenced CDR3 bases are TGTGCCAGCACCACGGACGGGGGGGGACTATACGAG. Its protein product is CASTTDGGGLYE. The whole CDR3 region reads CASTTDGGGLYEQYF. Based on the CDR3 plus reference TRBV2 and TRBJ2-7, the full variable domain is EPEVTQTPSHQVTQMGQEVILRCVPISNHLYFYWYRQILGQKVEFLVSFYNNEISEKSEIFDDQFSVERPDGSNFTLKIRSTKLEDSAMYFCASTTDGGGLYEQYFGPGTRLTVT.

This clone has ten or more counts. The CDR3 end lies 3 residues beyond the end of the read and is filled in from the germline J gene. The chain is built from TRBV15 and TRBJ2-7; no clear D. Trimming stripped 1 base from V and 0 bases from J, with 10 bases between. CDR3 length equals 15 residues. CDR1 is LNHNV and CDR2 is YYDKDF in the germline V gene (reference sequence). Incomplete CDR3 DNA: TGTGCCACCAGCAGAGGTCGCCTTAGCTCCTACGAG. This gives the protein CATSRGRLSSYE. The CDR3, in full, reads CATSRGRLSSYEQYF.

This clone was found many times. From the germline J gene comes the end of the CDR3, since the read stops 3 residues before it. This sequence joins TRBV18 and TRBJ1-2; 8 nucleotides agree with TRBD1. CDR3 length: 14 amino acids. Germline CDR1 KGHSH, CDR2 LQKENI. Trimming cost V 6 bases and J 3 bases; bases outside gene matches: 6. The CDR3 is CASSADRGDYGYTF. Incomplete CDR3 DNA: TGTGCCAGCTCGGCCGACAGGGGCGACTATGGC.

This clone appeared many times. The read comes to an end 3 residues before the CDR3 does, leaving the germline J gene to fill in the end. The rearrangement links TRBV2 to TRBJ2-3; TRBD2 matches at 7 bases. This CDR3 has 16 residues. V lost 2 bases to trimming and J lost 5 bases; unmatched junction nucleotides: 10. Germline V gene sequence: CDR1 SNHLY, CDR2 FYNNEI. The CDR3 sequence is CASSERLAGGGDTQYF. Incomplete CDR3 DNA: TGTGCCAGCAGTGAACGACTAGCAGGCGGTGGAGATACG.

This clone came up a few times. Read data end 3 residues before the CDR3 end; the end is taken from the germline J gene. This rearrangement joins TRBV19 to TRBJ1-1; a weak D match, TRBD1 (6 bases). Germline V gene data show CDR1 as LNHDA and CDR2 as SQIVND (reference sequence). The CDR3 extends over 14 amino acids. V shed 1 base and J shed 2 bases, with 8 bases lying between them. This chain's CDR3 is CASSIVGTNTEAFF. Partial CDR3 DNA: TGTGCCAGTAGTATAGTCGGGACAAACACTGAA.

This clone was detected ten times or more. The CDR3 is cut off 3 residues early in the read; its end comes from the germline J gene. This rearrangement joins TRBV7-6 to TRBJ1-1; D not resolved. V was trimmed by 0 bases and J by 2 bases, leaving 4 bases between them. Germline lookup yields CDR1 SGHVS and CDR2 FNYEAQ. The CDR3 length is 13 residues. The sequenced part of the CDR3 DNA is TGTGCCAGCAGCTTAGCCACTAACACTGAA. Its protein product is CASSLATNTE. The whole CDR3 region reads CASSLATNTEAFF.

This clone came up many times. CDR3 sequence reads: CSAHFIQGKGAYEQYF. The sequenced part of the CDR3 DNA is TGCAGTGCTCACTTTATACAGGGAAAAGGGGCCTACGAG. The chain employs TRBV20-1 and TRBJ2-7; TRBD1 is a possible D gene (6 bases). Read sequence stops 3 residues before the CDR3 end, and the germline J gene provides the missing end. The germline V gene encodes CDR1 DFQATT and CDR2 SNEGSKA (reference sequence). CDR3 size: 16 residues. Between the trimmed V and J ends, which lost 5 bases and 2 bases, there was a span of 22 bases.

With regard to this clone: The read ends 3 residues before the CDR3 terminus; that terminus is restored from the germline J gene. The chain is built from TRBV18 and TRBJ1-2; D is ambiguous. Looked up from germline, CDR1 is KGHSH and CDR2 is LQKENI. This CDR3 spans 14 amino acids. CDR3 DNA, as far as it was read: TGTGCCAGCTCACCTAGGCCCTGGGCCTACGAC. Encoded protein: CASSPRPWAYD. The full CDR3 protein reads CASSPRPWAYDYTF. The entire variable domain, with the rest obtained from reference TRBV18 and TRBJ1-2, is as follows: NAGVMQNPRHLVRRRGQEARLRCSPMKGHSHVYWYRQLPEEGLKFMVYLQKENIIDESGMPKERFSAEFPKEGPSILRIQQVVRGDSAAYFCASSPRPWAYDYTFGSGTRLTVV.